The rows below give T cell receptor beta chains drawn from one sample of a study of PD-1 blockade in classical Hodgkin lymphoma. The table came from immunoSEQ multiplex PCR; TCRdb's copy has only in-frame clones and leaves some out. The sample yields approximately 61,000 clones, around 90% seen once. Sequencing was performed on peripheral blood mononuclear cells (PBMCs), taken before the fourth cycle of nivolumab. The receptor set was obtained from a human donor with classical Hodgkin lymphoma. Both conserved end residues are part of each CDR3. Size tells how often a clone was seen (once, few, many) or the class of an expanded clone, and some rows leave it out.

size: .; V: TRBV14; J: TRBJ1-6; CDR3: CASSQGLQGSPLHF
size: .; V: TRBV6-5; J: TRBJ1-5; CDR3: CASSSLVNQPQHF
size: .; V: TRBV18; J: TRBJ2-3; CDR3: CASSPREDTQYF
size: .; V: TRBV28; J: TRBJ2-7; CDR3: CASSEIWRGPNEQYF
size: .; V: TRBV10-3; J: TRBJ2-2; CDR3: CAIRPLTGATGELFF
size: few; V: TRBV5-4; J: TRBJ1-6; CDR3: CASRQAGGYNSPLHF
size: .; V: TRBV5-8; J: TRBJ1-5; CDR3: CASSLRAGQTPLRVF
size: few; V: TRBV5-1; J: TRBJ2-5; CDR3: CASSRGGGTRLQETQYF
size: .; V: TRBV10-3; J: TRBJ2-1; CDR3: CAISVVAGGPDEQFF
size: once; V: TRBV28; J: TRBJ1-5; CDR3: CASSLIRRPGEPQHF
size: .; V: TRBV10-1; J: TRBJ1-1; CDR3: CASSSGGLAEAFF
size: .; V: TRBV7-9; J: TRBJ1-3; CDR3: CASSLGQVGNTIYF
size: .; V: TRBV7-8; J: TRBJ2-7; CDR3: CASSRLTGSYEQYF
size: .; V: TRBV5-1; J: TRBJ1-5; CDR3: CASSLEGGSNQPQHF
size: .; V: TRBV5-1; J: TRBJ2-3; CDR3: CASSLMSSGGTDTQYF
size: .; V: TRBV4-1; J: TRBJ1-5; CDR3: CASSQADRGGLDQPQHF
size: .; V: TRBV7-8; J: TRBJ1-3; CDR3: CASSLSGNTIYF
size: few; V: TRBV19; J: TRBJ2-2; CDR3: CASRGTGTNTGELFF
size: .; V: TRBV6-5; J: TRBJ2-3; CDR3: CASTMTGGTDTQYF
size: few; V: TRBV5-1; J: TRBJ2-3; CDR3: CASSPSLAGADTQYF
size: .; V: TRBV7-9; J: TRBJ2-7; CDR3: CASSTGGLGYEQYF
size: once; V: TRBV27; J: TRBJ2-7; CDR3: CASSYRGTSSNYEQYF
size: .; V: TRBV6-5; J: TRBJ1-3; CDR3: CASSYEVSGNTIYF
size: .; V: TRBV7-9; J: TRBJ1-2; CDR3: CASSLRGLEDYGYTF
size: .; V: TRBV9; J: TRBJ1-2; CDR3: CASSVTPQGGYTF
size: .; V: TRBV28; J: .; CDR3: CASSLGQYEQYF
size: .; V: TRBV7-9; J: TRBJ1-6; CDR3: CASSIQGDSPLHF
size: .; V: TRBV7-9; J: TRBJ1-1; CDR3: CASSLALVNSHTEAFF
size: .; V: TRBV9; J: TRBJ1-3; CDR3: CASSPQQRAGNTIYF
size: .; V: TRBV18; J: TRBJ1-1; CDR3: CASSQTGGSISNTEAFF
size: .; V: TRBV7-8; J: TRBJ2-5; CDR3: CASSFPGGETQYF
size: medium-sized; V: TRBV11-3; J: TRBJ2-2; CDR3: CASSSTAGTGELFF
size: .; V: TRBV5-1; J: TRBJ2-3; CDR3: CASSLDNTDTQYF